This T cell receptor (beta chain) stems from a study of untreated major depressive disorder. Findings and caveats of the study: The sequencing tests were limited to three preselected Vbeta families.

Data came from immunoSEQ multiplex PCR; TCRdb stores just in-frame clones and leaves some out. This table has approximately 20,000 clones, about 93% appearing once. The CDR3 spans 16 residues. CDR1 and CDR2 from the germline V gene are SGHDN and FVKESK. V was cut by 3 bases and J by 3 bases, with 18 bases left in between. Turning to this clone: What it binds is not known.

The sequencing input was CD4+ T cells from PBMCs. The genes are TRBV14 and TRBJ2-7; perhaps D is TRBD1 or TRBD2 (5 bases each). This TCR was recovered from a man aged 25 to 45 in good health. CDR3 in amino acids: CASSHSSGRRIYEQYF. The DNA for the CDR3 is TGTGCCAGCAGCCATTCTTCGGGACGCAGGATCTACGAGCAGTACTTC.